This T cell receptor (beta chain) was captured by sequencing in a study of identical twins. For this clonotype: The antigen remains undetermined.

TCRdb passed the 5' RACE reads through MiXCR, listing each CDR3 protein once. The table shows approximately 550,000 distinct CDR3 sequences, with about 22% occurring only once. Donors uniformly comprised healthy Caucasians. Findings and limits, study-wide: Among out-of-frame alpha sequences shared by twins, low generation probability occurred in excess. Insertions ran lower in abundant cord blood beta clonotypes, though not in memory repertoires.

The germline gives CDR1 SGDLS, CDR2 YYNGEE. CDR3 size: 14 residues. V lost 3 bases and J lost 3, with 13 bases in between. The data were also submitted as part of a second study, on yellow fever vaccine responses in identical twins.

Sequencing was performed on CD4+ T cells sorted from blood. V gene TRBV9 combines with J gene TRBJ2-7; D is unresolved. This TCR derives from a woman under 30 in good health. CDR3: CASSAPLRDYEQYF. The CDR3 DNA follows: TGTGCCAGCAGCGCTCCCCTTAGGGACTACGAGCAGTACTTC.